A selection of T cell receptor beta chains follows, all from one sample in a study of blood T cell repertoires in COVID-19. The repertoire was sequenced with immunoSEQ multiplex PCR; TCRdb's copy has only in-frame clones and lacks some. Found here are 120,000 to 150,000 clones, almost 80% of them singletons; the top ten hold over 6.5%. Sequencing was done on a sample of peripheral blood. The receptors stem from a middle-aged man with active or convalescent COVID-19. The CDR3 runs from the conserved cysteine through the conserved F or W. The D gene is left open where the match is weak. Rows may omit the clone size; those that give it use once, few, many or a size class.

J,size,V,D,CDR3,DNA
TRBJ2-7,.,TRBV27,TRBD2,CASSLFRTSGRTEQYF,TGTGCCAGCAGTTTATTTCGGACTAGCGGGAGAACCGAGCAGTACTTC
TRBJ2-5,.,TRBV4-1,TRBD1,CASSQLGTVVLGETQYF,TGCGCCAGCAGCCAGCTCGGGACAGTTGTATTGGGAGAGACCCAGTACTTC
TRBJ2-1,.,TRBV7-3,.,CASSFRGGGGSGNEQFF,TGTGCCAGCAGCTTTCGCGGAGGGGGGGGGAGTGGAAATGAGCAGTTCTTC
TRBJ2-2,few,TRBV7-9,TRBD2,CASSRRPGTSEGGELFF,TGTGCCAGCAGCCGTAGGCCCGGGACTAGCGAAGGCGGGGAGCTGTTTTTT
TRBJ2-3,.,TRBV5-4,TRBD1,CASSRDREDTQYF,TGTGCCAGCAGCCGGGACAGGGAAGATACGCAGTATTTT
TRBJ1-3,.,TRBV27,.,CASSLTAESGNTIYF,TGTGCCAGCAGTTTGACAGCCGAATCTGGAAACACCATATATTTT
TRBJ2-2,many,TRBV9,TRBD2,CASSPLREGGGELFF,TGTGCCAGCAGCCCCCTGCGGGAGGGCGGCGGGGAGCTGTTTTTT
TRBJ1-5,.,TRBV2,TRBD1,CASVLQGSNQPQHF,TGTGCCAGCGTCCTACAGGGGTCAAATCAGCCCCAGCATTTT
TRBJ2-7,.,TRBV19,TRBD2,CASSPSWGEGNYEQYF,TGTGCCAGTAGTCCCTCGTGGGGGGAGGGAAACTACGAGCAGTACTTC
TRBJ1-2,.,TRBV28,.,CASQASVGQQRGYTF,TGTGCCAGCCAAGCTTCGGTCGGACAGCAACGGGGCTACACCTTC
TRBJ1-5,.,TRBV27,TRBD1,CASSLTGGYQPQHF,TGTGCCAGCAGTCTTACAGGGGGCTATCAGCCCCAGCATTTT
TRBJ1-5,.,TRBV29-1,.,CSVEVGRGDSNQPQHF,TGCAGCGTTGAAGTGGGGCGCGGGGATAGCAATCAGCCCCAGCATTTT
TRBJ2-7,.,TRBV10-3,TRBD1,CAISDLRGQGHEQYF,TGTGCCATCAGTGACCTCAGGGGACAGGGCCACGAGCAGTACTTC
TRBJ2-7,.,TRBV30,TRBD2,CAWSRGGYEQYF,TGTGCCTGGTCCCGGGGGGGCTACGAGCAGTACTTC
TRBJ2-1,few,TRBV9,TRBD2,CASSPRAGGFNEQFF,TGTGCCAGCAGCCCCCGAGCGGGAGGTTTCAATGAGCAGTTCTTC
TRBJ2-6,.,TRBV29-1,.,CSVATPNSGANVLTF,TGCAGCGTTGCGACACCCAACTCTGGGGCCAACGTCCTGACTTTC
TRBJ2-3,.,TRBV5-6,TRBD1,CASSGQTGDNTDTQYF,TGTGCCAGCAGCGGGCAAACAGGGGACAACACAGATACGCAGTATTTT
TRBJ2-6,.,TRBV18,.,CASSSRQASSGANVLTF,TGTGCCAGCTCATCCCGCCAGGCAAGCTCTGGGGCCAACGTCCTGACTTTC
TRBJ2-2,.,TRBV9,TRBD1,CASSTPGQGAGYDTGELFF,TGTGCCAGCAGCACTCCCGGACAGGGGGCAGGATATGACACCGGGGAGCTGTTTTTT
TRBJ2-3,once,TRBV6-1,.,CASSEDYATSTDTQYF,TGTGCCAGCAGTGAAGATTACGCAACTAGCACAGATACGCAGTATTTT
TRBJ2-3,.,TRBV9,.,CASSVLGSRTDTQYF,TGTGCCAGCAGCGTACTCGGGAGCCGCACAGATACGCAGTATTTT
TRBJ2-7,.,TRBV19,TRBD2,CASGGTSSYEQYF,TGTGCCAGTGGCGGGACTAGCTCCTACGAGCAGTACTTC
TRBJ1-5,.,TRBV27,.,CASSLIPPGAYQGSNQPQHF,TGTGCCAGCAGTTTAATCCCCCCCGGAGCGTACCAGGGTAGCAATCAGCCCCAGCATTTT
TRBJ2-7,.,TRBV7-3,TRBD2,CASSPRSGGLFEEQYF,TGTGCCAGCAGCCCGCGGTCGGGAGGGTTGTTTGAAGAGCAGTACTTC
TRBJ1-5,.,TRBV7-3,.,CASSSGQSSNQPQHF,TGTGCCAGCAGCTCAGGACAGAGTAGCAATCAGCCCCAGCATTTT
TRBJ1-1,.,TRBV12-3/TRBV12-4,.,CASSAAGGEAFF,TGTGCCAGCAGTGCAGCGGGGGGTGAAGCTTTCTTT
TRBJ1-2,.,TRBV5-4,.,CASSFEGANYGYTF,TGTGCCAGCAGCTTTGAGGGCGCTAACTATGGCTACACCTTC
TRBJ1-5,.,TRBV24-1,TRBD1,CATSDRASGQPQHF,TGTGCCACTTCGGACAGGGCATCCGGTCAGCCCCAGCATTTT
TRBJ2-4,once,TRBV2,TRBD2,CASRGVAGGPSAKNIQYF,TGTGCCAGCAGGGGAGTAGCGGGAGGGCCCTCAGCCAAAAACATTCAGTACTTC
TRBJ2-3,.,TRBV18,TRBD2,CASSPAAGPDTQYF,TGTGCCAGCTCACCGGCAGCGGGACCAGATACGCAGTATTTT
TRBJ1-5,.,TRBV19,.,CASSMVAGQNQPQHF,TGTGCCAGTAGTATGGTAGCAGGGCAGAATCAGCCCCAGCATTTT
TRBJ2-6,.,TRBV3-1/TRBV3-2,TRBD2,CASSPPTSGIPSGANVLTF,TGTGCCAGCAGCCCACCGACTAGCGGGATTCCTTCTGGGGCCAACGTCCTGACTTTC
TRBJ1-1,.,TRBV30,.,CAWSFRGNTEAFF,TGTGCCTGGAGTTTTAGGGGTAACACTGAAGCTTTCTTT
TRBJ1-1,few,TRBV6-4,.,CASSDSSKNTEAFF,TGTGCCAGCAGTGACTCGAGCAAGAACACTGAAGCTTTCTTT
TRBJ2-1,.,TRBV9,TRBD2,CASSVVAGDGNEQFF,TGTGCCAGCAGCGTAGTAGCGGGAGACGGGAATGAGCAGTTCTTC
TRBJ1-6,.,TRBV6-5,.,CASRYQGSPLHF,TGTGCCAGCAGATATCAGGGTTCACCCCTCCACTTT
TRBJ2-2,.,TRBV27,TRBD2,CASSFSTSGTGELFF,TGTGCCAGCAGTTTTTCTACTAGCGGCACCGGGGAGCTGTTTTTT
TRBJ1-3,.,TRBV28,.,CASTPPTGSGNTIYF,TGTGCCAGCACCCCGCCCACGGGCTCTGGAAACACCATATATTTT
TRBJ2-7,.,TRBV30,.,CAWTKDIYEQYF,TGTGCCTGGACCAAAGACATCTACGAGCAGTACTTC
TRBJ2-1,.,TRBV7-7,.,CASSRGTDPYNEQFF,TGTGCCAGCAGCCGGGGGACAGACCCATACAATGAGCAGTTCTTC
TRBJ2-1,.,TRBV2,TRBD2,CASIWASGSLAYNEQFF,TGTGCCAGCATCTGGGCTAGCGGGAGCCTCGCTTACAATGAGCAGTTCTTC
TRBJ1-2,once,TRBV27,TRBD1,CASSLGGATGASYTF,TGTGCCAGCAGTTTAGGAGGGGCGACAGGGGCGAGCTACACCTTC
TRBJ2-1,.,TRBV13,TRBD2,CASSLPWLAGTYNEQFF,TGTGCCAGCAGCCTACCCTGGCTAGCGGGAACCTACAATGAGCAGTTCTTC
TRBJ2-1,large,TRBV18,TRBD2,CASSPRTAGAYNEQFF,TGTGCCAGCTCACCACGTACAGCGGGAGCCTACAATGAGCAGTTCTTC
TRBJ1-4,.,TRBV5-5,.,CASSTGFSDEKLFF,TGTGCCAGCAGCACAGGGTTTTCAGATGAAAAACTGTTTTTT
TRBJ2-2,.,TRBV6-5,TRBD1,CASRQGAFVTGELFF,TGTGCCAGCAGACAGGGGGCATTTGTCACCGGGGAGCTGTTTTTT
TRBJ2-7,.,TRBV2,.,CASTREGIAGRGRYF,TGTGCCAGCACCAGAGAGGGCATCGCCGGCCGAGGTCGGTACTTC
TRBJ1-4,.,TRBV2,TRBD1,CASRPGTANEKLFF,TGTGCCAGCAGACCCGGGACAGCGAATGAAAAACTGTTTTTT
TRBJ1-1,.,TRBV4-1,.,CASSQDRAGMNTEAFF,TGCGCCAGCAGCCAAGATCGGGCGGGTATGAACACTGAAGCTTTCTTT
TRBJ2-2,.,TRBV5-1,.,CARRVRKPF,TGCGCCCGGAGGGTCCGTAAGCCATTT
TRBJ1-2,.,TRBV27,.,CASSRSLPYVGYTF,TGTGCCAGCAGTAGGAGTTTACCCTATGTTGGCTACACCTTC
TRBJ2-5,.,TRBV28,.,CATHSVRAKETQYF,TGTGCCACCCATAGTGTCAGGGCTAAGGAGACCCAGTACTTC
TRBJ1-2,.,TRBV9,TRBD1,CASERTGYGYTF,TGTGCCAGCGAACGGACAGGGTATGGCTACACCTTC
TRBJ1-4,.,TRBV12-2,.,CASRSGGAGNEKLFF,TGTGCAAGTCGCTCCGGGGGGGCTGGTAATGAAAAACTGTTTTTT
TRBJ1-2,.,TRBV7-3,.,CASSPDGVVDYGYTF,TGTGCCAGCAGCCCAGACGGGGTAGTAGACTATGGCTACACCTTC
TRBJ2-5,.,TRBV7-2,TRBD1,CASSLATGVGETQYF,TGTGCCAGCAGCTTAGCGACAGGGGTTGGGGAGACCCAGTACTTC
TRBJ2-2,.,TRBV7-3,TRBD2,CASNIGGRRNGELFF,TGTGCCAGCAACATAGGCGGGAGACGGAACGGGGAGCTGTTTTTT
TRBJ1-5,.,TRBV6-2/TRBV6-3,.,CASSYVNSNQPQHF,TGTGCCAGCAGTTACGTCAATAGCAATCAGCCCCAGCATTTT
TRBJ2-7,.,TRBV9,TRBD2,CASSVGEGVYEQYF,TGTGCCAGCAGCGTAGGGGAGGGTGTTTACGAGCAGTACTTC